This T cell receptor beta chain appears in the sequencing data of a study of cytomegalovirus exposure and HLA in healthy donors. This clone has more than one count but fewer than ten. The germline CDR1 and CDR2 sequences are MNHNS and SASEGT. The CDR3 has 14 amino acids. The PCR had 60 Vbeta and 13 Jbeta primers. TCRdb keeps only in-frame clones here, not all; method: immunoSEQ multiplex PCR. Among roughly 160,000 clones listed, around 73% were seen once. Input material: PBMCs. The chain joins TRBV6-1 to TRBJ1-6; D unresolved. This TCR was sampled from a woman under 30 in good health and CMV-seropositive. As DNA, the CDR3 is TGTTCAATTTACAGCAGCTCCTATAATTCACCCCTCCACTTT. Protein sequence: CSIYSSSYNSPLHF.